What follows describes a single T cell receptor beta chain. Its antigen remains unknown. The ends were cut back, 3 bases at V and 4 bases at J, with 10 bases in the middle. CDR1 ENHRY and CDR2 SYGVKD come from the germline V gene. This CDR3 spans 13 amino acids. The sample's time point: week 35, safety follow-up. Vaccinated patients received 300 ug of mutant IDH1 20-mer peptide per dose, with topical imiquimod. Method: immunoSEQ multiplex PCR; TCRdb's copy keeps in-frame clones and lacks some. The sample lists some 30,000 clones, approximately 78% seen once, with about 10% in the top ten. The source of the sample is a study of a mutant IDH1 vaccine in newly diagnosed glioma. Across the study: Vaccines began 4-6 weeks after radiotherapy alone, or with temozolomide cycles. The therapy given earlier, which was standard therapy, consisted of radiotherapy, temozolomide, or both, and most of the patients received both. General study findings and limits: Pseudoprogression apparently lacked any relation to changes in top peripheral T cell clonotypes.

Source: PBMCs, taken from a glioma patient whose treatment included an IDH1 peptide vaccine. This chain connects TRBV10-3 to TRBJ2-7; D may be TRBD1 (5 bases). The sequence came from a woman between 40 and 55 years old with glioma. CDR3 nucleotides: TGTGCCATCAGTGATAGAAAGGGGTACGAGCAGTACTTC. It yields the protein CAISDRKGYEQYF.